This TCR beta chain comes out of a study of blood T cell repertoires in COVID-19 (dated by TCRdb to 2020 to 2022). A note on the overall study: Samples covering the acute and convalescent phases of COVID-19 were provided by collaborators in the United States, Italy and Spain. The dataset comprised deeply sampled blood TCRbeta repertoires from subjects exposed to, actively infected with, or recovered from COVID-19. Samples came from the ongoing ImmuneRACE study (first 160 participants) plus 1,254 subjects from 6 global collaborators. Where available, HLA class I and class II types were taken from metadata supplied by the sample provider and were not determined by assay-based typing. The material from the prospective study consisted of cDNA or gDNA derived from T cells, B-cell-depleted T cells, or PBMCs. The repertoires were released in a freely available public database meant as a resource for research on the immune response to SARS-CoV-2. The sample metadata nearly always contained a de-identified subject ID, COVID-19 status, age in years and sex. What the research found in general, with its limitations: The quantity of clinical and demographic metadata differed by source and by participant and was supplied without curation.

The immunoSEQ Assay, a bias-controlled multiplex PCR, was used to amplify TCRbeta CDR3 regions from genomic DNA. On the authors' methods: Within the assay, amplification of reference gene primers was used to estimate how many nucleated cells each sample contained. To quantify the absolute abundance of each unique TCRbeta CDR3 rearrangement, sequence reads were collapsed and filtered. For each sample, productive Simpson clonality was calculated as the square root of Simpson's diversity index across productive rearrangements. Drawn from immuneACCESS, this table holds only the in-frame rearrangements with V and J called that TCRdb kept. Clones are partly lost; checked studies trace under half to an unresolved V gene and leave the rest unexplained. That table is the source of V, J and clone size, and D and trimming were worked out from the DNA. The table for this sample lists 250,000 to 300,000 clones; around 90% of them were counted only once. The ten largest clones take up 1.7% of the sample.

Enrolling through a virtual design, the prospective study's participants ranged in age from roughly 18 to 90 years and lived across around 25 United States geographic areas. In the prospective study, participants were assigned to cohorts based on the clinical history participants reported in a screening survey and a study questionnaire. For ImmuneRACE Cohort 3, a participant was defined as recovered based on two consecutive negative NP/OP PCR tests, clearance by a healthcare professional, or resolution of symptoms. In the prospective study, mobile phlebotomists collected whole blood, serum and a nasopharyngeal or oropharyngeal swab from each participant. Additional blood draws and questionnaires over an approximately 2-month period could optionally be provided by prospective study participants. Before DNA extraction, blood samples from the prospective study were shipped at room temperature or frozen.

Of note for this clone: The antigen it recognizes is unknown. Base qualities are not provided; no much larger clone lies one nucleotide away.

V is reduced by 4 bases and J by 4 bases, leaving a spacing of 8 bases between them. Looking up the germline V gene yields CDR1 SNHLY and CDR2 FYNNEI. From its cysteine to its phenylalanine, the CDR3 spans 14 amino acids. CDR3 DNA only is kept here, 42 bases in frame from base 1. The chain joins TRBV2 to TRBJ1-6; a confident D gene designation cannot be given. The specimen sequenced was PBMCs or T cells enriched from blood (not recorded which). The sequence came from a woman in her thirties or forties who had recovered from COVID-19. The bases are TGTGCCAGCAGTGTGCGGGGTTATAATTCACCCCTCCACTTT. It is translated as CASSVRGYNSPLHF.